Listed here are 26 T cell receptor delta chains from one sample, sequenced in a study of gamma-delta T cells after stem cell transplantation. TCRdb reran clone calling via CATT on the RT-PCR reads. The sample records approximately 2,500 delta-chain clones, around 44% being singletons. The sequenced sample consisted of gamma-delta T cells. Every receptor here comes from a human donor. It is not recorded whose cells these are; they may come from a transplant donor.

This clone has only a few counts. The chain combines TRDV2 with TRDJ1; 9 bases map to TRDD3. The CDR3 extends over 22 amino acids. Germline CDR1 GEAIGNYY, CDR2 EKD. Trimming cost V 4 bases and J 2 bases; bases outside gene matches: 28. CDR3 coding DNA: TGTGCCTGTGATCCGATTTCCCACCTACTGGGGGACCTACATTATGAGACCGATAAACTCATCTTT. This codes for CACDPISHLLGDLHYETDKLIF.

CDR3 protein: CACDTVRGSSWDTRQMFF. The CDR3 coding sequence is TGTGCCTGTGACACCGTTCGGGGGAGCTCCTGGGACACCCGACAGATGTTTTTC. The V and J genes are TRDV2 and TRDJ3; D may be TRDD3 (6 bases). The CDR3 is made up of 18 amino acids. Trimming took off 0 bases at V and 0 bases at J, with 11 bases between the two ends. From germline, CDR1 is GEAIGNYY and CDR2 EKD.

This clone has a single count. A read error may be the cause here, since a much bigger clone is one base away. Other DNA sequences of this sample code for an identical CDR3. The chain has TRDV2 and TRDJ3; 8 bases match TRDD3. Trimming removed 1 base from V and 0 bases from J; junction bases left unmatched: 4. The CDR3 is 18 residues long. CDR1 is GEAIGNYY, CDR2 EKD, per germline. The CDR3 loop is CACDTGGSGSWDTRQMFF. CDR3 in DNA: TGTGCCTGTGACACTGGGGGATCCGGCTCCTGGGACACCCGACAGATGTTTTTC.

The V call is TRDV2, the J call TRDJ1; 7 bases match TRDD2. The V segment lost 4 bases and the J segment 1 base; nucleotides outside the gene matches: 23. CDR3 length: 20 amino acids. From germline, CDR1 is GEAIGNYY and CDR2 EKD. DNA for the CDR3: TGTGCCTGTGATCCCATTCCTACCTCGAGTACTCCGGGGAGCACCGATAAACTCATCTTT. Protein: CACDPIPTSSTPGSTDKLIF.

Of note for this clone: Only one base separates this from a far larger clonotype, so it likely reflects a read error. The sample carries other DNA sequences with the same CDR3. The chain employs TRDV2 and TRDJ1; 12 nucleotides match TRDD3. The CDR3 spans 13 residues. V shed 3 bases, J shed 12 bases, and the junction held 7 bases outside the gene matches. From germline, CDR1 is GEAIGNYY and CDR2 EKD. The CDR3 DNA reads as TGTGCCTGTGACTCAATACTGGGGGATACAGTCATCTTT. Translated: CACDSILGDTVIF.

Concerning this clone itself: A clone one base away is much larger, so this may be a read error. CDR3 in DNA: TGTGCCTGTGACGCCGTTCGATTGGGGGATGGTCGAAGAACCGATAAACTCATCTTT. This gives the protein CACDAVRLGDGRRTDKLIF. This chain uses TRDV2 with TRDJ1; 8 bases align to TRDD3. The germline V gene has CDR1 GEAIGNYY and CDR2 EKD. The V segment lost 3 bases and the J segment 2 bases; nucleotides outside the gene matches: 19. The CDR3 totals 19 residues.

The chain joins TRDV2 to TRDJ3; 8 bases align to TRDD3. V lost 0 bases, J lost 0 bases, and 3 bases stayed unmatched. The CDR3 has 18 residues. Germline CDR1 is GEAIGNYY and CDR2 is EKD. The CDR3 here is CACDTGGIGSWDTRQMFF. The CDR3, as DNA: TGTGCCTGTGACACCGGGGGGATAGGCTCCTGGGACACCCGACAGATGTTTTTC.

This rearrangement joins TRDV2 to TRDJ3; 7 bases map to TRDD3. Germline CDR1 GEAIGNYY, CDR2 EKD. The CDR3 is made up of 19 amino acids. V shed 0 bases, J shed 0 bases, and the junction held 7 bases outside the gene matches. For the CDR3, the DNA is TGTGCCTGTGACACCGGGGGATCACGGAGCTCCTGGGACACCCGACAGATGTTTTTC. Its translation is CACDTGGSRSSWDTRQMFF.

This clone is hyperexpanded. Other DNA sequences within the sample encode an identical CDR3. The CDR3 nucleotides read TGTGCCTGTGACACTCTGGGACATACCCGACGGACCGATAAACTCATCTTT. This translates into CACDTLGHTRRTDKLIF. The chain is built from TRDV2 and TRDJ1; perhaps TRDD3 as D (5 bases). The CDR3 runs to 17 residues. Trimming cost V 1 base and J 2 bases, with 19 bases left between them. Germline V lookup: CDR1 GEAIGNYY, CDR2 EKD.

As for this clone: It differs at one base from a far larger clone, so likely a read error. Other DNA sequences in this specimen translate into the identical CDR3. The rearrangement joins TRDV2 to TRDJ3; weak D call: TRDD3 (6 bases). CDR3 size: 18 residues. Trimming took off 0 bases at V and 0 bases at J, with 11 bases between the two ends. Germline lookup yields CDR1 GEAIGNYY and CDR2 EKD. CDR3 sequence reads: CACDTGWGSSWDTRQMFF. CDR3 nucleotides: TGTGCCTGTGACACCGGCTGGGGCAGCTCCTGGGACACCCGACAGATGTTTTTC.

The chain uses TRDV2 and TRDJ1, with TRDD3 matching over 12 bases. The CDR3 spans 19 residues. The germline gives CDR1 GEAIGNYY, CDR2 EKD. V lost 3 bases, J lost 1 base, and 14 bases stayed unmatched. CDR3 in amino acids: CACDPILLGDTRSTDKLIF. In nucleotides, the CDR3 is TGTGCCTGTGACCCAATACTACTGGGGGATACAAGAAGCACCGATAAACTCATCTTT.

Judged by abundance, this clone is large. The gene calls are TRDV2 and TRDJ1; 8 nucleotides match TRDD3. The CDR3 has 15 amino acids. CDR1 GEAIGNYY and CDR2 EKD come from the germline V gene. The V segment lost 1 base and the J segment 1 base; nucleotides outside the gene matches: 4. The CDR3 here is CACDTLTGGTDKLIF. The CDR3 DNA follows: TGTGCCTGTGACACGCTTACTGGGGGCACCGATAAACTCATCTTT.

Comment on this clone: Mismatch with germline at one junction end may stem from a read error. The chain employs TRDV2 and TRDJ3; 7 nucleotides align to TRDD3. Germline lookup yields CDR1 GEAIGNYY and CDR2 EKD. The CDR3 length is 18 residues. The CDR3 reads CACDVVGESSWDTRQTFF. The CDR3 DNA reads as TGTGCCTGTGACGTGGTGGGGGAGAGCTCCTGGGACACCCGACAGACGTTTTTC.

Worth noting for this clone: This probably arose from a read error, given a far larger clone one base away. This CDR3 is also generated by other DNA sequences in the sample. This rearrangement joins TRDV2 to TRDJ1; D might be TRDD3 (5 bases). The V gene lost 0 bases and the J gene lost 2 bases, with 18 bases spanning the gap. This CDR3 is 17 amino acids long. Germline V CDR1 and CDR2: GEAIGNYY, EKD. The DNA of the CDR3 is TGTGCCTGTGACACCCTGGGACATACCCGACGGACCGATAAACTCATCTTT. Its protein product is CACDTLGHTRRTDKLIF.

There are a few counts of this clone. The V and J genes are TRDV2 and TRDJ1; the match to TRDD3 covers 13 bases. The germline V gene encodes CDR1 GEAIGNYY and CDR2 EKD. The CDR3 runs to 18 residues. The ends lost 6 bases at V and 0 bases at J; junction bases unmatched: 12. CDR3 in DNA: TGTGCCTGTTCTCAACTGGGGGATACGGTGGGGTACACCGATAAACTCATCTTT. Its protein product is CACSQLGDTVGYTDKLIF.

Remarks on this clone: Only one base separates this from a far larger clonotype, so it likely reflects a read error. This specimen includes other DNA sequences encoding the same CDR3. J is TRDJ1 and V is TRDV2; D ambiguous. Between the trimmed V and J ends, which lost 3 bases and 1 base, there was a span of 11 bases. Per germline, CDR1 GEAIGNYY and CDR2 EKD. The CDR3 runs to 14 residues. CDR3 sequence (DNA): TGTGCCTGTGACCGACTGCGTCCCACCGATAAACTCATCTTT. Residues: CACDRLRPTDKLIF.

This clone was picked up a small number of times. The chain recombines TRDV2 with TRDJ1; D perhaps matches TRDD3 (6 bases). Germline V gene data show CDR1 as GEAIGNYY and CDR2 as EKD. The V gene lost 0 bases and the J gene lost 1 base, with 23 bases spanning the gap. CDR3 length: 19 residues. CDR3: CACDTVLGPGTMGTDKLIF. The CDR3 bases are TGTGCCTGTGACACCGTACTGGGCCCTGGAACCATGGGCACCGATAAACTCATCTTT.

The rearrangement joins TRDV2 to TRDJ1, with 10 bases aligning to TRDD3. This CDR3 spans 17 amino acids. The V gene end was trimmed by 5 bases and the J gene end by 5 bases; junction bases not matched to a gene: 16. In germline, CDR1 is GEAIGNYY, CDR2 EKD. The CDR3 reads CACVPLGDQVRADKLIF. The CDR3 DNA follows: TGTGCCTGTGTACCACTGGGGGATCAGGTCAGGGCAGATAAACTCATCTTT.

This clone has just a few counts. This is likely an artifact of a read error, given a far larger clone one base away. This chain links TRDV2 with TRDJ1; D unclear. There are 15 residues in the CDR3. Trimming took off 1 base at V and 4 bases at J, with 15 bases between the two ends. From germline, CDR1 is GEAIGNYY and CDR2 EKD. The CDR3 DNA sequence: TGTGCCTGTGACACGTTGTACTCAGCCAGCGATAAACTCATCTTT. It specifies CACDTLYSASDKLIF.

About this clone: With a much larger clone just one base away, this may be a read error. The CDR3 sequence is CACHTVIREERGPPKLIF. The CDR3 coding sequence is TGTGCCTGTCACACCGTGATAAGGGAGGAGAGAGGTCCCCCTAAACTCATCTTT. The rearrangement uses TRDV2 and TRDJ1; no definite D call. The CDR3 runs 18 residues. Germline loops: CDR1 GEAIGNYY, CDR2 EKD.

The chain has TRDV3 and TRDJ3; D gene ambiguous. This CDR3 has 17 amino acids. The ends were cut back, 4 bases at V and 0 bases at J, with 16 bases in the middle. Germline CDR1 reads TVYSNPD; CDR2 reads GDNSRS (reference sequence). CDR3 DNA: TGTGCCTCTGCACCGCGCCCCCACTCCTGGGACACCCGACAGATGTTTTTC. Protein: CASAPRPHSWDTRQMFF.

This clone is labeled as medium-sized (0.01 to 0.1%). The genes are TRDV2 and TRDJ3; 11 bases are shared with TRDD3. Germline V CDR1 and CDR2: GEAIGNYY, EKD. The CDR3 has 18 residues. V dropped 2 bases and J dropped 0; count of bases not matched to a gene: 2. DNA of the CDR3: TGTGCCTGTGACATTACTGGGGGATACTCCTGGGACACCCGACAGATGTTTTTC. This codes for CACDITGGYSWDTRQMFF.

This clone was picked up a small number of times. CDR3 sequence reads: CACDTVDPGDTRGTDKLIF. The CDR3 nucleotides read TGTGCCTGTGACACCGTAGACCCGGGGGATACGCGGGGCACCGATAAACTCATCTTT. This rearrangement joins TRDV2 to TRDJ1, with 10 bases that match TRDD3. The CDR3 length is 19 residues. Germline V lookup: CDR1 GEAIGNYY, CDR2 EKD. Trimming cost V 0 bases and J 1 base; bases outside gene matches: 13.

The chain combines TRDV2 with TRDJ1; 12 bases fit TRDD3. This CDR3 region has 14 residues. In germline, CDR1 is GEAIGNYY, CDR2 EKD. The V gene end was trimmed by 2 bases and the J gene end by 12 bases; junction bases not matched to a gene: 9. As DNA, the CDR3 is TGTGCCTGTGACAACCTTCTACTGGGGGATACCATCATCTTT. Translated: CACDNLLLGDTIIF.

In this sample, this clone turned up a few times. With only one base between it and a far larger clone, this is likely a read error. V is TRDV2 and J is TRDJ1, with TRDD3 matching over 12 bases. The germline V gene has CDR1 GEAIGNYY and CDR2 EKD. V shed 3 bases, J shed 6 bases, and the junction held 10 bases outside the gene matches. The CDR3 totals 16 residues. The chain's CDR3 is CACDPILGDTTNKLIF. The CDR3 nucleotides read TGTGCCTGTGACCCAATACTGGGGGATACCACGAATAAACTCATCTTT.

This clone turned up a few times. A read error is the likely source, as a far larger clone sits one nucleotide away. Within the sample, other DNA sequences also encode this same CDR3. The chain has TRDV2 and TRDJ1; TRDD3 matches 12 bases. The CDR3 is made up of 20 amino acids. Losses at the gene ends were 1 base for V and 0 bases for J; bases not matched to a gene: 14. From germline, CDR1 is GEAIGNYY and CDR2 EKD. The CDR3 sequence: CACDTLRPGGYDRDTDKLIF. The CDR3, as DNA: TGTGCCTGTGACACTCTACGGCCTGGGGGATACGATCGGGACACCGATAAACTCATCTTT.